Listed below are T cell receptor beta chains from one sample, sequenced in a study of blood T cell repertoires in COVID-19. The table came from immunoSEQ multiplex PCR; TCRdb's copy has only in-frame clones and leaves some out. The sample holds 90,000 to 130,000 clones, over 60% seen once. Sequenced sample: peripheral blood. The receptors were gathered from a woman of 80 years or more with acute or convalescent COVID-19. Each CDR3 is given with its conserved first and last residue. D genes are given only for firm matches.

v_gene: TRBV6-6; d_gene: NA; CDR3aa: CASSRNSGSDSYEQYF
v_gene: TRBV6-4; d_gene: TRBD1; CDR3aa: CASTQGWTGWPQHF
v_gene: TRBV18; d_gene: TRBD1; CDR3aa: CASSPGQGTIYEQYF
v_gene: TRBV27; d_gene: NA; CDR3aa: CASSLSWEEGAKNIQYF
v_gene: TRBV7-2; d_gene: NA; CDR3aa: CASSLDGSSRSYEQYF
v_gene: TRBV6-2/TRBV6-3; d_gene: NA; CDR3aa: CASSYYEYGYTF
v_gene: TRBV18; d_gene: TRBD1; CDR3aa: CASSPTGTVKETQYF
v_gene: TRBV7-6; d_gene: TRBD2; CDR3aa: CASSLGRLAGGNEQFF
v_gene: TRBV7-9; d_gene: NA; CDR3aa: CASSLDEGDQPQHF
v_gene: TRBV5-5; d_gene: NA; CDR3aa: CASSRQGTDTQYF
v_gene: TRBV4-2; d_gene: NA; CDR3aa: CASSQVSRGGGYTF
v_gene: TRBV7-3; d_gene: TRBD2; CDR3aa: CASSFSGGAGEQFF
v_gene: TRBV10-2; d_gene: TRBD1; CDR3aa: CASSVAGGYGYTF
v_gene: TRBV5-1; d_gene: NA; CDR3aa: CASSLEDPQVNEQFF
v_gene: TRBV28; d_gene: NA; CDR3aa: CASSLNRAPLHF
v_gene: TRBV4-2; d_gene: TRBD2; CDR3aa: CASSLYTTSGGNTGELFF
v_gene: TRBV11-2; d_gene: NA; CDR3aa: CASSLMTGNTGELFF
v_gene: TRBV18; d_gene: NA; CDR3aa: CASSLYSGLYNEQFF
v_gene: TRBV6-1; d_gene: TRBD1; CDR3aa: CASSETGQRYF
v_gene: TRBV11-2; d_gene: TRBD2; CDR3aa: CASSLGPGGGNEQFF
v_gene: TRBV4-1; d_gene: NA; CDR3aa: CASSQAGHSNYGYTF
v_gene: TRBV4-1; d_gene: NA; CDR3aa: CASSQAWRQDMYGYTF
v_gene: TRBV5-1; d_gene: TRBD2; CDR3aa: CASRGGTSGHQETQYF
v_gene: TRBV5-1; d_gene: TRBD1; CDR3aa: CASRLGTVDGYTF
v_gene: TRBV14; d_gene: NA; CDR3aa: CASSQSETRIYF
v_gene: TRBV28; d_gene: NA; CDR3aa: CASSQGTFNNEQFF
v_gene: TRBV19; d_gene: NA; CDR3aa: CAIPTGPATEAFF
v_gene: TRBV2; d_gene: TRBD1; CDR3aa: CAGGQGWYTEAFF
v_gene: TRBV5-1; d_gene: TRBD2; CDR3aa: CASSTLAGGPNEQFF
v_gene: TRBV19; d_gene: TRBD1; CDR3aa: CASTQGARDQPQHF
v_gene: TRBV5-1; d_gene: TRBD1; CDR3aa: CASSLLGTGDGYTF
v_gene: TRBV7-2; d_gene: TRBD1; CDR3aa: CASSPGQGRESGSGELFF
v_gene: TRBV11-3; d_gene: TRBD2; CDR3aa: CASSLISGGSNEQFF
v_gene: TRBV30; d_gene: NA; CDR3aa: CAWSADTYEQYF
v_gene: TRBV7-2; d_gene: TRBD2; CDR3aa: CASSSRLAGGPQYF
v_gene: TRBV11-2; d_gene: TRBD1; CDR3aa: CASSNTGTGVQPQHF
v_gene: TRBV27; d_gene: NA; CDR3aa: CASSSNRLQPQHF
v_gene: TRBV7-2; d_gene: TRBD1; CDR3aa: CASSTRQGSGNTIYF
v_gene: TRBV11-2; d_gene: TRBD2; CDR3aa: CASSLEGLAGSGFF
v_gene: TRBV7-6; d_gene: TRBD1; CDR3aa: CASSQTGAFGANVLTF
v_gene: TRBV4-3; d_gene: TRBD1; CDR3aa: CASSQGPGQMPQETQYF
v_gene: TRBV3-1/TRBV3-2; d_gene: NA; CDR3aa: CASSQGEKKLFF
v_gene: TRBV6-1; d_gene: TRBD1; CDR3aa: CASSQRQGSYEQYF
v_gene: TRBV6-5; d_gene: TRBD1; CDR3aa: CASTLTGYGQPQHF
v_gene: TRBV7-7; d_gene: TRBD1; CDR3aa: CASSPPGQGAPDEQFF
v_gene: TRBV6-5; d_gene: NA; CDR3aa: CASTWGIYTEAFF
v_gene: TRBV11-2; d_gene: NA; CDR3aa: CASSKNRGSNTEAFF
v_gene: TRBV2; d_gene: TRBD1; CDR3aa: CASGRQGARNEKLFF
v_gene: TRBV5-1; d_gene: TRBD2; CDR3aa: CASSLGPGLASDEQFF
v_gene: TRBV5-1; d_gene: TRBD1; CDR3aa: CASSDGTGGQPQHF
v_gene: TRBV19; d_gene: NA; CDR3aa: CASTPRGGMDYGYTF
v_gene: TRBV5-5; d_gene: NA; CDR3aa: CASSLGGRSYNEQFF
v_gene: TRBV18; d_gene: NA; CDR3aa: CASSPLEATTDTQYF
v_gene: TRBV19; d_gene: TRBD1; CDR3aa: CASRPTGGNQPQHF